Shown below are 8 T cell receptor beta chains from a single sample sequenced in a study of T-cell memory formation after mild COVID-19. Using its own MiXCR run on the 5' RACE reads, TCRdb lists one record per CDR3 protein. Of around 300,000 distinct CDR3 sequences in the sample, roughly 15% are singletons; the top ten hold 22%. Sequencing was done on a sample of PBMCs or a T cell subset sorted from them (not recorded which). These receptors all come from a young man who had mild COVID-19 (a few samples of this study predate the infection). Cell type and time point are not known.

The chain recombines TRBV25-1 with TRBJ1-2; 9 bases fit TRBD1. Germline CDR1 and CDR2: MGHDK and SYGVNS. V shed 10 bases, J shed 7 bases, and the junction held 10 bases outside the gene matches. The CDR3 is 13 residues long. The CDR3 nucleotides read TGTGCCACCCAGGGACAGGGCTCTCCTGGCTACACCTTC. It yields the protein CATQGQGSPGYTF.

This clonotype turned up a few times. J is TRBJ2-3 and V is TRBV4-3; 9 bases line up with TRBD2. This CDR3 has 18 residues. V was clipped by 3 bases and J by 0 bases; unmatched bases: 10. Germline values: CDR1 LGHNA, CDR2 YSLEER. DNA for the CDR3: TGCGCCAGCAGCCACGCTCTAGCGACTAGCGGCAGCACAGATACGCAGTATTTT. Residues: CASSHALATSGSTDTQYF.

The chain employs TRBV20-1 and TRBJ1-3; D gene uncertain. This CDR3 region has 13 residues. Germline-derived CDR1 and CDR2 are DFQATT and SNEGSKA (reference sequence). Deletions cut 0 bases from V and 4 bases from J, with 7 bases between. CDR3 coding DNA: TGCAGTGCTAGAGATGTCCTCGGAAACACCATATATTTT. Translated, it gives CSARDVLGNTIYF.

This clonotype appeared many times. The chain employs TRBV6-2 or TRBV6-3 and TRBJ2-5; D might be TRBD1 or TRBD2, each matching 5 bases. V was clipped by 5 bases and J by 5 bases, with 9 bases between them. CDR1 is MNHEY and CDR2 is SVGEGT in the germline V gene. This CDR3 is built from 12 residues. The CDR3 protein is CASSPREETQYF. CDR3 sequence (DNA): TGTGCCAGCAGTCCCAGGGAGGAGACCCAGTACTTC.

This chain joins TRBV20-1 and TRBJ2-2, with D unclear. Trimming stripped 3 bases from V and 4 bases from J, with 12 bases between. The V gene's germline CDR1 is DFQATT and CDR2 SNEGSKA (reference sequence). There are 14 residues in the CDR3. CDR3 sequence reads: CSARYGSGTGELFF. The CDR3 nucleotides read TGCAGTGCTAGGTATGGGTCCGGCACCGGGGAGCTGTTTTTT.

This chain links TRBV7-3 with TRBJ1-1, with TRBD1 matching 7 bases. Trimming cost V 5 bases and J 7 bases; bases outside gene matches: 7. The CDR3 has 13 amino acids. Germline CDR1 and CDR2: SGHTA and FQGTGA. The CDR3 region has the DNA TGTGCCAGCAGCCTTGACAGGGTCCATGAAGCTTTCTTT. Translating it yields CASSLDRVHEAFF. The variable domain in full, with the rest retrieved from reference TRBV7-3 and TRBJ1-1, is GAGVSQTPSNKVTEKGKYVELRCDPISGHTALYWYRQSLGQGPEFLIYFQGTGAADDSGLPNDRFFAVRPEGSVSTLKIQRTERGDSAVYLCASSLDRVHEAFFGQGTRLTVV.

This clonotype was seen a few times. This CDR3 is CASSDSPYEQYV. The CDR3 DNA reads as TGTGCCTCCTCGGACAGTCCCTACGAGCAGTACGTC. This chain links TRBV28 with TRBJ2-7; weak D call: TRBD1 (6 bases). The CDR3 extends over 12 amino acids. V was cut by 11 bases and J by 2 bases, with 13 bases left in between. Germline loops: CDR1 MDHEN, CDR2 SYDVKM.

This clonotype was seen more than once but under ten times. This chain links TRBV12-3 or TRBV12-4 with TRBJ2-7; D gene uncertain. Between the trimmed V and J ends, which lost 3 bases and 0 bases, there was a span of 12 bases. This CDR3 is built from 15 residues. In nucleotides, the CDR3 is TGTGCCAGCAGTTTTAGGTCCTATATCTCCTACGAGCAGTACTTC. Its protein is CASSFRSYISYEQYF.